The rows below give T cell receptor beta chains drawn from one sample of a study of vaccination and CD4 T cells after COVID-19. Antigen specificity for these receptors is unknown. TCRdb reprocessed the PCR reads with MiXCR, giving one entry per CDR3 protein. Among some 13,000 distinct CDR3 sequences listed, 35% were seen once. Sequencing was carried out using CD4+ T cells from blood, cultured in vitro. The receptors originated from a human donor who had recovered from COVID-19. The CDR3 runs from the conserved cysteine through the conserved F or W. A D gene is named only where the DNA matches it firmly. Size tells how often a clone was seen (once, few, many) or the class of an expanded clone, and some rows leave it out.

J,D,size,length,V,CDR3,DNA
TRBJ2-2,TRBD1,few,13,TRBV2,CAGGQGGTGELFF,TGTGCCGGGGGACAGGGGGGAACCGGGGAGCTGTTTTTT
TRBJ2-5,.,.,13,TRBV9,CASSSRLGETQYF,TGTGCCAGCAGCTCACGACTAGGAGAGACCCAGTACTTC
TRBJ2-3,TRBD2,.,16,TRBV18,CASSHWTSGNADTQYF,TGTGCCAGCTCACACTGGACTAGCGGGAACGCAGATACGCAGTATTTT
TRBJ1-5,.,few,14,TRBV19,CASNTGSGNQPQHF,TGTGCCAGTAATACAGGGTCCGGCAATCAGCCCCAGCATTTT
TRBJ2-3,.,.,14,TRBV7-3,CASSDGSSTDTQYF,TGTGCCAGCTCCGACGGATCTAGCACAGATACGCAGTATTTT
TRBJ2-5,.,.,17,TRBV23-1,CASSQSTEMGGGETQYF,TGCGCCAGCAGTCAATCGACGGAGATGGGAGGAGGAGAGACCCAGTACTTC
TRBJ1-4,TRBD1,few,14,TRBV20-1,CSARGQGAEGKLFF,TGCAGTGCCAGGGGACAGGGGGCTGAAGGAAAACTGTTTTTT
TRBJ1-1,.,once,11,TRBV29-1,CSVEDFTEAFF,TGCAGCGTTGAAGATTTCACTGAAGCTTTCTTT
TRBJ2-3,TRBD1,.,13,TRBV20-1,CSAPRQGPDTQYF,TGCAGTGCACCGCGACAGGGGCCAGATACGCAGTATTTT
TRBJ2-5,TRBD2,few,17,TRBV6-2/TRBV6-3,CASRTLLTSGSLEAQYF,TGTGCCAGCAGAACCCTTTTGACTAGCGGGTCCCTTGAGGCCCAGTACTTC
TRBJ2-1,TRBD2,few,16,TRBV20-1,CSATGWFGGRYNEQFF,TGCAGTGCTACGGGCTGGTTCGGCGGGAGGTACAATGAGCAGTTCTTC
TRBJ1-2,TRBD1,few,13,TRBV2,CASREDRVYGYTF,TGTGCCAGCCGGGAAGACAGGGTTTATGGCTACACCTTC
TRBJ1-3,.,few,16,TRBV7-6,CASSPTSGLTGNTIYF,TGTGCCAGCAGCCCCACCTCCGGGTTGACTGGAAACACCATATATTTT
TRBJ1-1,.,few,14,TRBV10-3,CAISEPTLNTEAFF,TGTGCCATCAGTGAGCCCACATTGAACACTGAAGCTTTCTTT
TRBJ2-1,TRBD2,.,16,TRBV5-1,CASSSSGTLSYNEQFF,TGCGCCAGCAGCTCAAGCGGGACTCTCTCATACAATGAGCAGTTCTTC
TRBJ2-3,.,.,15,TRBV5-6,CASSFSGGGTDTQYF,TGTGCCAGCAGCTTCTCAGGGGGGGGCACAGATACGCAGTATTTT
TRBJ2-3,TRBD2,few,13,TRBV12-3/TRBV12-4,CASKGLAAGTQYF,TGTGCCAGCAAGGGACTAGCGGCAGGTACGCAGTATTTT
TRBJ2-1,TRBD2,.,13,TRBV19,CASSGREGREQFF,TGTGCCAGTAGTGGACGGGAGGGCCGAGAGCAGTTCTTC
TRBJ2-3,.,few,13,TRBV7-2,CASSRIGVDTQYF,TGTGCCAGCAGCCGGATCGGGGTAGATACGCAGTATTTT
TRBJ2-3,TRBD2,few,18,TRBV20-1,CSASDPSGRAYHTDTQYF,TGCAGTGCTAGTGATCCTAGCGGGAGGGCCTACCACACAGATACGCAGTATTTT
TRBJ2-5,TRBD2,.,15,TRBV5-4,CASTNSGGRGETQYF,TGTGCCAGCACCAATTCCGGCGGGAGGGGGGAGACCCAGTACTTC
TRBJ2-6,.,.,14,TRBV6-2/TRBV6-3,CASSGDSGANVLTF,TGTGCCAGCAGTGGGGACTCTGGGGCCAACGTCCTGACTTTC
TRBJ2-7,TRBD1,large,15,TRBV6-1,CASSIQGSAYYEQYF,TGTGCCAGCAGTATACAGGGGTCTGCCTACTACGAGCAGTACTTC
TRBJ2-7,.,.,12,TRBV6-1,CAIRRDTYEQYF,TGTGCCATCCGCCGGGACACCTACGAGCAGTACTTC
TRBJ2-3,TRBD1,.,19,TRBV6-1,CASTADWGRQGWVPDTQYF,TGTGCCAGCACAGCTGATTGGGGACGACAGGGTTGGGTTCCAGATACGCAGTATTTT
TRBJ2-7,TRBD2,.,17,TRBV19,CASSSGGLAGVFYEQYF,TGTGCCAGTAGTTCCGGCGGACTAGCGGGAGTCTTCTACGAGCAGTACTTC
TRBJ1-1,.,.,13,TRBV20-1,CSATHDGNTEAFF,TGCAGTGCTACCCATGACGGGAACACTGAAGCTTTCTTT
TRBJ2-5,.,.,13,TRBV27,CASSPPGQKTQYF,TGTGCCAGCAGTCCCCCGGGACAAAAGACCCAGTACTTC
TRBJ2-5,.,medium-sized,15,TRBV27,CASSLASTRVETQYF,TGTGCCAGCAGTTTAGCCAGTACGCGGGTGGAGACCCAGTACTTC
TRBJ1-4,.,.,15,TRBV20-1,CSAVRQGLTNEKLFF,TGCAGTGCGGTGAGGCAGGGGTTAACTAATGAAAAACTGTTTTTT
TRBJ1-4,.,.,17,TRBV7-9,CASSLRRYRVLNEKLFF,TGTGCCAGCAGCTTGAGAAGATACAGGGTCCTAAATGAAAAACTGTTTTTT
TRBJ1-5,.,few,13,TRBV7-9,CASSQDSNQPQHF,TGTGCCAGCAGCCAGGATAGCAATCAGCCCCAGCATTTT
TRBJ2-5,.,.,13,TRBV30,CAWSVSLGETQYF,TGTGCCTGGAGTGTTAGCCTAGGGGAGACCCAGTACTTC
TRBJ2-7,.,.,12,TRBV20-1,CSASGSAYEQYF,TGCAGTGCTAGCGGGAGTGCCTACGAGCAGTACTTC
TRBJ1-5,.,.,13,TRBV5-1,CASSLSSNQPQHF,TGCGCCAGCAGCCTCAGTAGCAATCAGCCCCAGCATTTT
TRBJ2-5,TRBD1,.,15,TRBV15,CATSADRGLIETQYF,TGTGCCACCAGCGCTGACAGGGGGCTAATAGAGACCCAGTACTTC
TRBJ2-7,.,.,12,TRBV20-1,CSATSALLQQYF,TGCAGTGCTACTAGCGCCCTTTTGCAGCAGTACTTC
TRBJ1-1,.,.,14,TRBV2,CASSVSGSHTEAFF,TGTGCCAGCAGTGTTTCAGGCTCCCACACTGAAGCTTTCTTT
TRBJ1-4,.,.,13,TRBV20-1,CSARDPNGEKLFF,TGCAGTGCTAGAGACCCCAATGGGGAAAAACTGTTTTTT
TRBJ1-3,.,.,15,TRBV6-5,CASSYLGQLAGTIYF,TGTGCCAGCAGTTATCTCGGACAGCTCGCCGGCACCATATATTTT
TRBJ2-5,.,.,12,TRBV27,CASSFVGETQYF,TGTGCCAGCAGTTTTGTCGGAGAGACCCAGTACTTC
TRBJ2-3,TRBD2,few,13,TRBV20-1,CSLPGSGGDTQYF,TGCAGTCTCCCCGGGTCCGGGGGGGATACGCAGTATTTT
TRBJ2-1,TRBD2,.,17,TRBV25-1,CASSELRTSGRVSEQFF,TGTGCCAGCAGTGAATTGCGGACTAGCGGGAGAGTCAGTGAGCAGTTCTTC
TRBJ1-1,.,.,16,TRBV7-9,CASSLAVGLMNTEAFF,TGTGCCAGCAGCTTGGCTGTGGGGCTGATGAACACTGAAGCTTTCTTT
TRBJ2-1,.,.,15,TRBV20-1,CSALRTASSYNEQFF,TGCAGTGCTCTAAGGACAGCGAGCTCCTACAATGAGCAGTTCTTC
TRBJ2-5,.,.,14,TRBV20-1,CSARETGSVETQYF,TGCAGTGCTAGAGAAACAGGGTCTGTGGAGACCCAGTACTTC
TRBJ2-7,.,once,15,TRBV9,CASSVGDIVGDEQYF,TGTGCCAGCAGCGTAGGGGACATCGTAGGGGACGAGCAGTACTTC
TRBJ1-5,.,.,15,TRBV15,CATSRGQYSNQPQHF,TGTGCCACCAGCAGAGGCCAGTATAGCAATCAGCCCCAGCATTTT
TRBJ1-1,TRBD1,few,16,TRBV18,CASSRGGSGLNTEAFF,TGTGCCAGCTCACGAGGGGGCTCGGGCCTGAACACTGAAGCTTTCTTT
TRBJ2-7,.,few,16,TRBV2,CASMEGAQAYSYEQYF,TGTGCCAGCATGGAAGGGGCGCAGGCTTACTCCTACGAGCAGTACTTC
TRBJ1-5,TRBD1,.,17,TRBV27,CASSLTGGAGSNQPQHF,TGTGCCAGCAGTTTAACAGGGGGCGCGGGCAGCAATCAGCCCCAGCATTTT
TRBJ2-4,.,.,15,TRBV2,CASTILGGLGNIQYF,TGTGCCAGCACCATCTTAGGGGGACTGGGAAACATTCAGTACTTC
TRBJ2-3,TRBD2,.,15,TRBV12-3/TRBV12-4,CASSPQPGLAITQYF,TGTGCCAGCAGTCCTCAACCCGGACTAGCGATTACGCAGTATTTT
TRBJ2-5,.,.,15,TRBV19,CASSIVAGVQETQYF,TGTGCCAGTAGTATTGTAGCAGGAGTGCAAGAGACCCAGTACTTC
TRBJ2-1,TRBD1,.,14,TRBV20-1,CSAYKQGARDEQFF,TGCAGTGCTTACAAACAGGGGGCGAGGGATGAGCAGTTCTTC